This T cell receptor (beta chain) was profiled in a study of T cells in Graves' hyperthyroidism and ophthalmopathy. Across the whole study: Peripheral blood was collected at initial diagnosis, before any treatment.

This CDR3 region has 10 residues. Trimming removed 7 bases at V and 3 bases at J, with 4 bases between. Germline CDR1 SNHLY, CDR2 FYNNEI. This clonotype showed up many times. Template material for amplifying TCR beta CDR3 regions consisted of RNA transcripts. HTBI primers were the set used in a first-round RT-PCR of the TCR CDR3. TCRdb called the multiplex PCR reads again in MiXCR, with one record for every CDR3 protein. The sample records around 210,000 distinct CDR3 sequences, roughly 17% being singletons. The chain joins TRBV2 to TRBJ2-7, with D uncertain. Sequencing was done on a sample of blood. The TCR sequence derives from a woman aged 45-59 years with Graves' hyperthyroidism. The DNA for the CDR3 is TGTGCCAGCAAGGGCTACGAGCAGTACTTC. Translated, it gives CASKGYEQYF.